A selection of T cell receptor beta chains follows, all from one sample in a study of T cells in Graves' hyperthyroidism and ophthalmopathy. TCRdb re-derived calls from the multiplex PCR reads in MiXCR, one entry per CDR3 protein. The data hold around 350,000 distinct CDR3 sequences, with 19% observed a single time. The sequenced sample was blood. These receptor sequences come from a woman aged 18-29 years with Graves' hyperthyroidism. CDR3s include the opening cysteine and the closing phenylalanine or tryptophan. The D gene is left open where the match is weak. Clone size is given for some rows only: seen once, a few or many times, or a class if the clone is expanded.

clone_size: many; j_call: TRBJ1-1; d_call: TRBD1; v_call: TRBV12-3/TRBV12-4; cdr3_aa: CASRRQGTEAFF; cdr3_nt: TGTGCCAGCAGAAGACAGGGTACTGAAGCTTTCTTT
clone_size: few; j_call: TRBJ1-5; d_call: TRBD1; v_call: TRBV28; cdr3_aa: CASCTPGQGDAQHF; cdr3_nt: TGTGCCAGCTGTACACCAGGACAGGGGGACGCCCAGCATTTT
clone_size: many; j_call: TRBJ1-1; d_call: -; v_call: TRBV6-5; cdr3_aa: CASSYGESRDTEAFF; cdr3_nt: TGTGCCAGCAGTTACGGGGAATCGAGGGACACTGAAGCTTTCTTT
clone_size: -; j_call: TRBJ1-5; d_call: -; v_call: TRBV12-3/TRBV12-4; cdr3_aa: CASSLTSRRPQHF; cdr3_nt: TGTGCCAGCAGTTTGACCTCCCGTCGGCCCCAGCATTTT
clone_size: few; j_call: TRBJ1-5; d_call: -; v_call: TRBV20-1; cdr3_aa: CSATLRGDQPQHF; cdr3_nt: TGCAGTGCTACTCTCCGCGGGGATCAGCCCCAGCATTTT
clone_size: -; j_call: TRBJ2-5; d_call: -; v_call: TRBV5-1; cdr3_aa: CASSLRTQETQYF; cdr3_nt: TGCGCCAGCAGCTTAAGGACCCAAGAGACCCAGTACTTC
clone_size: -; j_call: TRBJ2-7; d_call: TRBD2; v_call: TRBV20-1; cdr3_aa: CSASGGVSYEQYF; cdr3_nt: TGCAGTGCCAGCGGGGGGGTCTCCTACGAGCAGTACTTC
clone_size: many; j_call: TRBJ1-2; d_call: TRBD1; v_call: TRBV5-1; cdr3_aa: CASSLRDRGANYGYTF; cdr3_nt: TGCGCCAGCAGCCTCCGGGACAGGGGAGCTAACTATGGCTACACCTTC
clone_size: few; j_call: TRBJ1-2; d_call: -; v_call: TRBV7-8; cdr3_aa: CASSLADADYGYTF; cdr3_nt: TGTGCCAGCAGCTTAGCTGATGCCGACTATGGCTACACCTTC
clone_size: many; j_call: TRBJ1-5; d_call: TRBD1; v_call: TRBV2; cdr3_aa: CASDRGFNQPQHF; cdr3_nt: TGTGCCAGCGACAGGGGATTCAATCAGCCCCAGCATTTT
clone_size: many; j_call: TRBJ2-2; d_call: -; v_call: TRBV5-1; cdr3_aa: CASSLAAGANTGELFF; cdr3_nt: TGCGCCAGCAGCTTGGCCGCAGGCGCGAACACCGGGGAGCTGTTTTTT
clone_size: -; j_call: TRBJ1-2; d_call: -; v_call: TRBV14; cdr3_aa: CASIHVQGSMEGYTF; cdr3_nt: TGTGCCAGCATCCATGTACAGGGATCCATGGAGGGCTACACCTTC
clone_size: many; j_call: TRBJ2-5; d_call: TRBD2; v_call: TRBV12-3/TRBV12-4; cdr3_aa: CASSATSGAAQETQYF; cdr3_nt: TGTGCCAGCAGTGCTACTAGCGGGGCTGCTCAAGAGACCCAGTACTTC
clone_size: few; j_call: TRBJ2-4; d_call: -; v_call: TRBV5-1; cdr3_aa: CASSPTKNIQYF; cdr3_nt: TGCGCCAGCAGCCCCACCAAAAACATTCAGTACTTC
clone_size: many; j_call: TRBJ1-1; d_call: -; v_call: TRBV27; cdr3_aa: CASISGAEAFF; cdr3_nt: TGTGCCAGCATCTCTGGCGCTGAAGCTTTCTTT
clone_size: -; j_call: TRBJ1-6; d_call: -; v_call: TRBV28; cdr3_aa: CASSFPGSPLHF; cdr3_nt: TGTGCCAGCAGTTTCCCCGGTTCACCCCTCCACTTT